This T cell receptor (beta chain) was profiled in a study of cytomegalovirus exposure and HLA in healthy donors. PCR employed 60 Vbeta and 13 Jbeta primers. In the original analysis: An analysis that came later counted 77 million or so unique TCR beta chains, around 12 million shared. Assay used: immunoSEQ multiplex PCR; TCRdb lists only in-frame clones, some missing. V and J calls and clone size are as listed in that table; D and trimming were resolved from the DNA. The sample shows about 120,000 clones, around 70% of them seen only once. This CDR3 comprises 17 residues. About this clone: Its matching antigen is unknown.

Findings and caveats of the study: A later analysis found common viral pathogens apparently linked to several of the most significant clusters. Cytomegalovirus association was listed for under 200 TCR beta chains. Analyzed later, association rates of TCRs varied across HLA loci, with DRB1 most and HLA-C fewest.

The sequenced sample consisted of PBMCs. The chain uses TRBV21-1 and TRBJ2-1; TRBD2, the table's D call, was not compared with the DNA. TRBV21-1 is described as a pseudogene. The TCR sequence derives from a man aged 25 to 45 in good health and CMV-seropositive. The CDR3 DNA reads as TGTGCCAGCAGCCTAGCGAAATGTAGGCCTTTCTACAATGAGCAGTTCTTC. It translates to CASSLAKCRPFYNEQFF.